This is a list of T cell receptor beta chains from one sample in a study of monozygotic twins with cystic fibrosis. Sequencing used immunoSEQ multiplex PCR; TCRdb keeps in-frame clones, though not all of them. The sample has approximately 25,000 clones; 80% to 95% are singletons. The sequenced sample was blood. The receptors here all came from a girl aged 2-10 years with cystic fibrosis. CDR3s include the opening cysteine and the closing phenylalanine or tryptophan. Each record gives: CDR3 DNA, CDR3 protein, D gene, V gene, clone size, J gene. A D gene is named only where the DNA matches it firmly. The listing skips clone size in some rows; elsewhere it reads once, few, many or a size class.

CDR3 DNA: TGTGCCAGCAGTTACATTAGTGGGCTCACAGATACGCAGTATTTT
CDR3 protein: CASSYISGLTDTQYF
D gene: -
V gene: TRBV6-5
clone size: -
J gene: TRBJ2-3

CDR3 DNA: TGTGCCAGCAGCTTAAGGACGCGGACTAGCGGTGACAATGAGCAGTTCTTC
CDR3 protein: CASSLRTRTSGDNEQFF
D gene: TRBD2
V gene: TRBV13
clone size: -
J gene: TRBJ2-1

CDR3 DNA: TGTGCCAGCAGCGTAAAACATCTTGGAAACACCATATATTTT
CDR3 protein: CASSVKHLGNTIYF
D gene: -
V gene: TRBV7-2
clone size: -
J gene: TRBJ1-3

CDR3 DNA: TGTGCCATCAGTGATGGTCAGCCCAATCAGCCCCAGCATTTT
CDR3 protein: CAISDGQPNQPQHF
D gene: -
V gene: TRBV10-3
clone size: -
J gene: TRBJ1-5

CDR3 DNA: TGTGCCAGCAGCGGGGGGGCCCCCACGGGGGAGCAGTACTTC
CDR3 protein: CASSGGAPTGEQYF
D gene: -
V gene: TRBV5-5
clone size: once
J gene: TRBJ2-7

CDR3 DNA: TGTGCCAGCAGCCCTGAGGACAGGACCTCTGGGGCCAACGTCCTGACTTTC
CDR3 protein: CASSPEDRTSGANVLTF
D gene: TRBD1
V gene: TRBV9
clone size: -
J gene: TRBJ2-6

CDR3 DNA: TGTGCCAGCAGCGTGGGACTAGCGGGGGGCCTCACAGATACGCAGTATTTT
CDR3 protein: CASSVGLAGGLTDTQYF
D gene: TRBD2
V gene: TRBV9
clone size: -
J gene: TRBJ2-3

CDR3 DNA: TGCGCCAGCAGCCAAGACCCCGAGCGGGGGAACACAGATACGCAGTATTTT
CDR3 protein: CASSQDPERGNTDTQYF
D gene: TRBD2
V gene: TRBV4-3
clone size: -
J gene: TRBJ2-3

CDR3 DNA: TGCAGCGTTGAAGGTCCGGAGGGAGGCGACTATGGCTACACCTTC
CDR3 protein: CSVEGPEGGDYGYTF
D gene: -
V gene: TRBV29-1
clone size: once
J gene: TRBJ1-2

CDR3 DNA: TGTGCCAGCAGTGCGGAGCGGGGGGGCGGTGAGACCCAGTACTTC
CDR3 protein: CASSAERGGGETQYF
D gene: TRBD2
V gene: TRBV25-1
clone size: -
J gene: TRBJ2-5

CDR3 DNA: TGTGCCAGCAGTATTGCAGGGGATCAAGACGCTAACTATGGCTACACCTTC
CDR3 protein: CASSIAGDQDANYGYTF
D gene: -
V gene: TRBV27
clone size: -
J gene: TRBJ1-2

CDR3 DNA: TGCGCCAGCAGCCAAGATTTAGGGGTTTCCTACGAGCAGTACTTC
CDR3 protein: CASSQDLGVSYEQYF
D gene: -
V gene: TRBV4-3
clone size: -
J gene: TRBJ2-7

CDR3 DNA: TGTGCCAGCAGCTTGGGTACAGGGCCCACTGAAGCTTTCTTT
CDR3 protein: CASSLGTGPTEAFF
D gene: -
V gene: TRBV5-6
clone size: -
J gene: TRBJ1-1

CDR3 DNA: TGTGCCAGCAGCCCAGGGTATGGCCACACCTTC
CDR3 protein: CASSPGYGHTF
D gene: -
V gene: TRBV11-3
clone size: -
J gene: TRBJ1-2

CDR3 DNA: TGCGCCAGCAGCCAAGATGCGGGGTACCAAGAGACCCAGTACTTC
CDR3 protein: CASSQDAGYQETQYF
D gene: -
V gene: TRBV4-3
clone size: -
J gene: TRBJ2-5

CDR3 DNA: TGTGCCACCAGCAGCGAACTTGCCGGGACGGGGGCCTACGAGCAGTACTTC
CDR3 protein: CATSSELAGTGAYEQYF
D gene: -
V gene: TRBV15
clone size: -
J gene: TRBJ2-7

CDR3 DNA: TGTGCCAGCAGCGTAGGGTCCCCTAGCGACGAGCAGTACTTC
CDR3 protein: CASSVGSPSDEQYF
D gene: -
V gene: TRBV9
clone size: -
J gene: TRBJ2-7

CDR3 DNA: TGTGCCAGTAGTATCACCGGACAGGGGCTGGGGAGCTCCTACAATGAGCAGTTCTTC
CDR3 protein: CASSITGQGLGSSYNEQFF
D gene: TRBD1
V gene: TRBV19
clone size: -
J gene: TRBJ2-1

CDR3 DNA: TGTGCCACCTCCATGTACGCCGAGTGGGGTGAAGCTTTCTTT
CDR3 protein: CATSMYAEWGEAFF
D gene: -
V gene: TRBV6-6
clone size: -
J gene: TRBJ1-1

CDR3 DNA: TGTGCCAGCAGCGTAGATTCGGGCACAGATACGCAGTATTTT
CDR3 protein: CASSVDSGTDTQYF
D gene: -
V gene: TRBV9
clone size: -
J gene: TRBJ2-3

CDR3 DNA: TGTGCCAGCAGCAAACAGGGGGGCTACGAGCAGTACTTC
CDR3 protein: CASSKQGGYEQYF
D gene: -
V gene: TRBV21-1
clone size: -
J gene: TRBJ2-7

CDR3 DNA: TGTGCCAGCTCACCACTCACGACAGGGGATTATACTGAAGCTTTCTTT
CDR3 protein: CASSPLTTGDYTEAFF
D gene: TRBD1
V gene: TRBV18
clone size: -
J gene: TRBJ1-1

CDR3 DNA: TGTGCCAGCAGCGTAGTCGACCGAGGGGGGCGCGACACTGAAGCTTTCTTT
CDR3 protein: CASSVVDRGGRDTEAFF
D gene: -
V gene: TRBV9
clone size: -
J gene: TRBJ1-1

CDR3 DNA: TGTGCCAGCACCCTGACTCCTGGTCAGCCCCAGCATTTT
CDR3 protein: CASTLTPGQPQHF
D gene: -
V gene: TRBV6-6
clone size: -
J gene: TRBJ1-5

CDR3 DNA: TGTGCCAGTAGTATGGCAGCCTATGGCTACACCTTC
CDR3 protein: CASSMAAYGYTF
D gene: -
V gene: TRBV19
clone size: once
J gene: TRBJ1-2

CDR3 DNA: TGCGCCAGCAGCTTAAGTTTCCTGGGGTATAGTTGGTCCTACGAGCAATACTTC
CDR3 protein: CASSLSFLGYSWSYEQYF
D gene: -
V gene: TRBV5-1
clone size: -
J gene: TRBJ2-7

CDR3 DNA: TGTGCCAGTAGTTCCCGACAGGGGTGGTTGGGCACTGAAGCTTTCTTT
CDR3 protein: CASSSRQGWLGTEAFF
D gene: TRBD1
V gene: TRBV19
clone size: once
J gene: TRBJ1-1

CDR3 DNA: TGTGCCAGCGGGAGTGCAGGGTACGAGCAGTACTTC
CDR3 protein: CASGSAGYEQYF
D gene: -
V gene: TRBV6-5
clone size: -
J gene: TRBJ2-7

CDR3 DNA: TGTGCCATCAATAAACAAGATTACTATGGCTACACCTTC
CDR3 protein: CAINKQDYYGYTF
D gene: -
V gene: TRBV10-3
clone size: -
J gene: TRBJ1-2

CDR3 DNA: TGTGCCAGTAGGATGATCTGGGATCTAATCGACGCACCCCTCCACTTT
CDR3 protein: CASRMIWDLIDAPLHF
D gene: -
V gene: TRBV19
clone size: -
J gene: TRBJ1-6

CDR3 DNA: TGTGCCAGCAGCTTGAATGCAGGGAGGACTGAAGCTTTCTTT
CDR3 protein: CASSLNAGRTEAFF
D gene: -
V gene: TRBV5-8
clone size: -
J gene: TRBJ1-1

CDR3 DNA: TGTGCCAGCAGTTGGGACAGGGTAGATAATTCACCCCTCCACTTT
CDR3 protein: CASSWDRVDNSPLHF
D gene: TRBD1
V gene: TRBV2
clone size: few
J gene: TRBJ1-6

CDR3 DNA: TGCAGCGCGCTGGGACGGAACTATGGCTACACCTTC
CDR3 protein: CSALGRNYGYTF
D gene: -
V gene: TRBV29-1
clone size: -
J gene: TRBJ1-2

CDR3 DNA: TGTGCCTGGAGGATTGCAGTAGGAACTGAAGCTTTCTTT
CDR3 protein: CAWRIAVGTEAFF
D gene: -
V gene: TRBV30
clone size: few
J gene: TRBJ1-1

CDR3 DNA: TGTGCCAGCAGCGAATCAGAGTCCTCCTACGAGCAGTACTTC
CDR3 protein: CASSESESSYEQYF
D gene: -
V gene: TRBV7-6
clone size: -
J gene: TRBJ2-7

CDR3 DNA: TGTGCCAGCAGACCCCCGGGGGGGAGCGGGCAGCCCCAGCATTTT
CDR3 protein: CASRPPGGSGQPQHF
D gene: -
V gene: TRBV6-5
clone size: -
J gene: TRBJ1-5

CDR3 DNA: TGTGCCAGCTCACGGACCAGGGAAAGGGATGGCTACACCTTC
CDR3 protein: CASSRTRERDGYTF
D gene: -
V gene: TRBV18
clone size: -
J gene: TRBJ1-2

CDR3 DNA: TGTGCCAGCAGCCCAGGGGGCGTCCATCAGCCCCAGCATTTT
CDR3 protein: CASSPGGVHQPQHF
D gene: TRBD1
V gene: TRBV5-6
clone size: -
J gene: TRBJ1-5

CDR3 DNA: TGTGCCACCAGCAGAGATAGGGGATACGAGCAGTACTTC
CDR3 protein: CATSRDRGYEQYF
D gene: -
V gene: TRBV15
clone size: -
J gene: TRBJ2-7

CDR3 DNA: TGTGCCAGCAGTTACTGGGGGGCAGAGGGGGACTATGGCTACACCTTC
CDR3 protein: CASSYWGAEGDYGYTF
D gene: -
V gene: TRBV6-5
clone size: -
J gene: TRBJ1-2

CDR3 DNA: TGTGCCAGCAGCCCTAGCGGGGGGGCTATATACAATGAGCAGTTCTTC
CDR3 protein: CASSPSGGAIYNEQFF
D gene: TRBD2
V gene: TRBV9
clone size: -
J gene: TRBJ2-1

CDR3 DNA: TGCGCCAGCAGCCAAGTGGAGGGAACCTACGAGCAGTACTTC
CDR3 protein: CASSQVEGTYEQYF
D gene: -
V gene: TRBV4-1
clone size: -
J gene: TRBJ2-7

CDR3 DNA: TGTGCCAGCTCACTAAGGACAGGGAGATTAAATGGCTACACCTTC
CDR3 protein: CASSLRTGRLNGYTF
D gene: TRBD1
V gene: TRBV18
clone size: -
J gene: TRBJ1-2

CDR3 DNA: TGCGCCAGCAGCCAAGAGTCCAGGGAGAATGAAAAACTGTTTTTT
CDR3 protein: CASSQESRENEKLFF
D gene: -
V gene: TRBV4-3
clone size: once
J gene: TRBJ1-4

CDR3 DNA: TGTGCCAGCAGTTACGGGAGGGGGGGCACTGAAGCTTTCTTT
CDR3 protein: CASSYGRGGTEAFF
D gene: -
V gene: TRBV6-6
clone size: -
J gene: TRBJ1-1

CDR3 DNA: TGTGCCAGCAGTGCTGTTGGCCATCACCCCCTCCACTTT
CDR3 protein: CASSAVGHHPLHF
D gene: -
V gene: TRBV27
clone size: once
J gene: TRBJ1-6

CDR3 DNA: TGTGCCAGCAGTGAATATAGTCAAGGGGACACTGAAGCTTTCTTT
CDR3 protein: CASSEYSQGDTEAFF
D gene: -
V gene: TRBV6-1
clone size: -
J gene: TRBJ1-1

CDR3 DNA: TGTGCCTGGAGTGCCAGGGGGAACACTGAAGCTTTCTTT
CDR3 protein: CAWSARGNTEAFF
D gene: -
V gene: TRBV30
clone size: few
J gene: TRBJ1-1

CDR3 DNA: TGTGCCAGCACCCGAACGACCGGGACAGGTGATGGCTACACCTTC
CDR3 protein: CASTRTTGTGDGYTF
D gene: TRBD1
V gene: TRBV7-2
clone size: -
J gene: TRBJ1-2

CDR3 DNA: TGCGCCAGCAGCCAAGACCGACTGGAAAGGGCTTCCAATGAGCAGTTCTTC
CDR3 protein: CASSQDRLERASNEQFF
D gene: -
V gene: TRBV4-3
clone size: -
J gene: TRBJ2-1

CDR3 DNA: TGTGCCAGCCTCCGGACAGGGAACACCGGGGAGCTGTTTTTT
CDR3 protein: CASLRTGNTGELFF
D gene: TRBD1
V gene: TRBV27
clone size: once
J gene: TRBJ2-2